This T cell receptor (beta chain) was profiled in a study of cytomegalovirus exposure and HLA in healthy donors. Study-wide context: Some 180 million T cells yielded 100 million or so unique TCR beta sequences in earlier analysis. Study-level findings and limits: One variant, a missense change in DCLRE1C, was linked in a later analysis to TCR beta V- and J-gene trimming. It was reported that the classifier diagnosed cytomegalovirus status with high specificity and sensitivity in both the original and validation cohorts. Apart from CMV serostatus, no immune exposure information was available.

This clone appeared a single time. Its antigen is still unknown. A multiplex PCR was run with 60 Vbeta primers and 13 Jbeta primers. Only in-frame clones appear in the TCRdb table, and some are missing; sequencing was by immunoSEQ multiplex PCR. The table lists some 140,000 clones, around three quarters of them singletons. V lost 7 bases to trimming and J lost 4 bases; unmatched junction nucleotides: 13. Per germline, CDR1 SGHAT and CDR2 FQNNGV. The CDR3 is made up of 16 amino acids. The source is a man between 18 and 35 years old in good health and CMV-seronegative. The chain is built from TRBV11-2 and TRBJ1-3; TRBD1 matches at 7 bases. Sequenced sample: PBMCs. CDR3 protein: CASTPTGFFSGNTIYF. In DNA, the CDR3 is TGTGCCAGCACACCGACAGGGTTTTTCTCGGGAAACACCATATATTTT.